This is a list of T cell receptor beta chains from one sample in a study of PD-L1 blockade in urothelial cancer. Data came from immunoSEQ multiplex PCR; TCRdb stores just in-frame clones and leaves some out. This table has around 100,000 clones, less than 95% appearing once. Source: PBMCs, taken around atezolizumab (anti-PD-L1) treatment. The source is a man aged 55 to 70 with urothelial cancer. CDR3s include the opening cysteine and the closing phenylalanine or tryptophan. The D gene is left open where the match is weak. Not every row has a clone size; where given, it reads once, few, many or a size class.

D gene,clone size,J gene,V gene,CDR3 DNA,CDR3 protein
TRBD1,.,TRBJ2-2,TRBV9,TGTGCCAGCAGAAGGACAGGGGGAACCGGGGAGCTGTTTTTT,CASRRTGGTGELFF
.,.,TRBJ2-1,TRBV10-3,TGTGCCATCAGTGAGGCCACCGGGACTCTCGGCAATGAGCAGTTCTTC,CAISEATGTLGNEQFF
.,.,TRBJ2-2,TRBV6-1,TGTGCCAGCAGTGAAGACTCGAACACCGGGGAGCTGTTTTTT,CASSEDSNTGELFF
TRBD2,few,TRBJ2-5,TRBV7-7,TGTGCTAGCAGCTTAGCAGCGGGAGGGCCCGAGACCCAGTACTTC,CASSLAAGGPETQYF
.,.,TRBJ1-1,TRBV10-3,TGTGCCATCAGAGCGGGGTCGGGGAGAGGGGTTCCTGATCGGGGGGGGACTGAAGCTTTCTTT,CAIRAGSGRGVPDRGGTEAFF
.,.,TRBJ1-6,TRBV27,TGTGCCAGCAGTTTAACAGGGACCGCGTCACTCCTCCACTTT,CASSLTGTASLLHF
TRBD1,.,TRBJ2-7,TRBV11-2,TGTGCCAGCAGCTTAGATCAGGGACAGGGGTACTACGAGCAGTACTTC,CASSLDQGQGYYEQYF
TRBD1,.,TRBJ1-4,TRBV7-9,TGTGCCAGCAGCTTGGGACAGGCACTAACTAATGAAAAACTGTTTTTT,CASSLGQALTNEKLFF
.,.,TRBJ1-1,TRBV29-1,TGCAGCGTTGAAGAATCCAGGGGCGGGCTGGAAGCTTTCTTT,CSVEESRGGLEAFF
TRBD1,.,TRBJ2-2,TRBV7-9,TGTGCCAGCAGCTCTATCCGGGACAGGGGAACCGGGGAGCTGTTTTTT,CASSSIRDRGTGELFF
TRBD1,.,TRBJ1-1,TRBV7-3,TGTGCCAGCAGCGTGACAGGGTCGGACACTGAAGCTTTCTTT,CASSVTGSDTEAFF
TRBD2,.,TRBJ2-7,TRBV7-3,TGTGCCAGCAGCTTAACGAGCGGGGACGAGCAGTACTTC,CASSLTSGDEQYF
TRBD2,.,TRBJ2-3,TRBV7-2,TGTGCCAGCAGCTTAGCCGCCTCCGGGAGGGGAGTAGATACGCAGTATTTT,CASSLAASGRGVDTQYF
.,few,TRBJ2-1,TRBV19,TGTGCCAGTAGTATCACAGGGTCGGATGAGCAGTTCTTC,CASSITGSDEQFF
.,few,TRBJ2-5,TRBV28,TGTGCCAGCGGTCGGACTGGGGGGGCGCAAGAGACCCAGTACTTC,CASGRTGGAQETQYF
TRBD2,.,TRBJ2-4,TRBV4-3,TGCGCCAGCAGCCAAGTTAGCGGGACAGCCAAAAACATTCAGTACTTC,CASSQVSGTAKNIQYF
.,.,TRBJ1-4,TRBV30,TGTGCCTGGAGTGTATCCGGGGTAGAACTGTTTTTT,CAWSVSGVELFF
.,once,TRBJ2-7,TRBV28,TGTGCCAGCAGTACAGCAGGGAGGGGGACCTACGAGCAGTACTTC,CASSTAGRGTYEQYF
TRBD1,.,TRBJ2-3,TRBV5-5,TGTGCCAGCAGCCTGACAGGGGCAGATACGCAGTATTTT,CASSLTGADTQYF
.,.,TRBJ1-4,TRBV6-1,TGTGCCAGCAGTGGACAGGCTAATGAAAAACTGTTTTTT,CASSGQANEKLFF
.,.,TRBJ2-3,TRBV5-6,TGTGCCAGCAGCTTGGCCTCTAGCACAGATACGCAGTATTTT,CASSLASSTDTQYF
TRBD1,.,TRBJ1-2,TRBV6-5,TGTGCCAGCAGTTACTCACCCGGGACAGGGAATGGCTACACCTTC,CASSYSPGTGNGYTF
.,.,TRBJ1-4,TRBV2,TGTGCCAGCAGTGGAAAACAGGGCTCTAATGAAAAACTGTTTTTT,CASSGKQGSNEKLFF
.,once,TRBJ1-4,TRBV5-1,TGCGCCAGCAGCTTGAGGCCAGGGGATGAAAAACTGTTTTTT,CASSLRPGDEKLFF
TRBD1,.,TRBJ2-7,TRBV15,TGTGCCACCAGCAGAGGGGGACAGGGTAACGAGCAGTACTTC,CATSRGGQGNEQYF
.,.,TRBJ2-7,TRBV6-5,TGTGCCAGCAGTAAGACAATTAGCTCCTACGAGCAGTACTTC,CASSKTISSYEQYF
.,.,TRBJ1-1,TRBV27,TGTGCCAGCGCGACAGTGGGCACTGAAGCTTTCTTT,CASATVGTEAFF
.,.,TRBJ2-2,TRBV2,TGTGCCAGCAGTCGACTAGTGAACACCGGGGAGCTGTTTTTT,CASSRLVNTGELFF
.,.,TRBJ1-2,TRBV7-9,TGTGCCAGCAGCTTAGGGACAGAAACTCCTTACACCTTC,CASSLGTETPYTF
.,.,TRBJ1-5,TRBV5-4,TGTGCCAGCAGCTTGGCAGGGTTAAATCAGCCCCAGCATTTT,CASSLAGLNQPQHF
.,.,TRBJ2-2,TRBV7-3,TGTGCCAGCAGCCAACAGGGCAACACCGGGGAGCTGTTTTTT,CASSQQGNTGELFF
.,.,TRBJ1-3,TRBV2,TGTGCCAGCAGGGGGGGGTCTGGAAACACCATATATTTT,CASRGGSGNTIYF
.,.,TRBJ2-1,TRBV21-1,TGTGCCAGCAGCAACGGAAGCGACCTTCGCAATGAGCAGTTCTTC,CASSNGSDLRNEQFF
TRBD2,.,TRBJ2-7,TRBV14,TGTGCCAGCAGCCAAGAATTGACTAGCGGGTACCACGAGCAGTACTTC,CASSQELTSGYHEQYF
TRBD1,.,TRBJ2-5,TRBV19,TGTGCCAGTAGTATCCGGGCAATGACAGGGGGTCGAGAAGAGACCCAGTACTTC,CASSIRAMTGGREETQYF
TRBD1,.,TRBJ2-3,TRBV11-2,TGTGCCAGCAGCGCAACCGGGACAGTCACAGATACGCAGTATTTT,CASSATGTVTDTQYF
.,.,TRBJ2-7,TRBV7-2,TGTGCCAGCAGCCCATATGGTAGCTACGAGCAGTACTTC,CASSPYGSYEQYF
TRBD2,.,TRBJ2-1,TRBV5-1,TGCGCCAGCAGCCCGTGGGGGGGACTGGAATACAATGAGCAGTTCTTC,CASSPWGGLEYNEQFF
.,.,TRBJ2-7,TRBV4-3,TGCGCCAGCAGCCAAGAACCACAGTCCCAGCAGTACTTC,CASSQEPQSQQYF
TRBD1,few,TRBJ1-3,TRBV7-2,TGTGCCAGCAGCTTAGGACAGGGGGCGTTCGGAAACACCATATATTTT,CASSLGQGAFGNTIYF
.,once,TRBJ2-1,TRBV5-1,TGCGCCAGCCTCAAGGGGGACTCCTACAATGAGCAGTTCTTC,CASLKGDSYNEQFF
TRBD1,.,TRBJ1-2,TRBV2,TGTGCCAGCTGGGACAGGGGGCGAAACGGCTACACCTTC,CASWDRGRNGYTF
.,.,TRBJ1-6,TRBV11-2,TGTGCCAGCAGACCCCCTGGGCGCAATTCACCCCTCCACTTT,CASRPPGRNSPLHF
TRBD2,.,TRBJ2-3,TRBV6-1,TGTGCCAGCAGTGAAGGGGCTAGCGGGAGGGATACGCAGTATTTT,CASSEGASGRDTQYF
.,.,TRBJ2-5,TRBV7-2,TGTGCCAGCAGACAACAGGGCCTAGCGGACAAGGAGACCCAGTACTTC,CASRQQGLADKETQYF
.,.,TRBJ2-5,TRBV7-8,TGTGCCAGCAGCTCCCGAGGAGGGTCCCAAGAGACCCAGTACTTC,CASSSRGGSQETQYF
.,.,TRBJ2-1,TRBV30,TGTGCCTGGATGAGGGGGGGCTCCTACAATGAGCAGTTCTTC,CAWMRGGSYNEQFF
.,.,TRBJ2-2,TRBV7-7,TGTGCCAGCAGCCCCCGCGTGGGGGGGCTAGGCACCGGGGAGCTGTTTTTT,CASSPRVGGLGTGELFF
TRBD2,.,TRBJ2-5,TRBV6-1,TGTGCCAGTCTTGGAGCGGGATACGGCCAAGAGACCCAGTACTTC,CASLGAGYGQETQYF
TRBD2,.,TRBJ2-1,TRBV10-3,TGTGCCTCCCACCCCGGGACTAGCGGGGGGTTATACAATGAGCAGTTCTTC,CASHPGTSGGLYNEQFF
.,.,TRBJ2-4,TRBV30,TGTGCCTGGAGTCGCAGGGGTGGCAAAAACATTCAGTACTTC,CAWSRRGGKNIQYF
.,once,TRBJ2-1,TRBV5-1,TGCGCCAGCAGCTTTGGGAGAACGAGATACAATGAGCAGTTCTTC,CASSFGRTRYNEQFF
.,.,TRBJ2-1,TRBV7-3,TGTGCCAGCAGCAATTCTGCCGGGATCAATGAGCAGTTCTTC,CASSNSAGINEQFF
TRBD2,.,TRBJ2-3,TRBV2,TGTGCCAGCATCAGCGGGGGGGGCACAGATACGCAGTATTTT,CASISGGGTDTQYF
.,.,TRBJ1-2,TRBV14,TGTGCCAGCAGCCAAGGGTCAGGGCATGGCTACACCTTC,CASSQGSGHGYTF
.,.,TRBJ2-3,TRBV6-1,TGTGCCAGCAGTGAAATCTTAGGCTCCCTAGCCGAGGTTACGCAGTATTTT,CASSEILGSLAEVTQYF
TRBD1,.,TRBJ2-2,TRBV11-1,TGTGCCAGCAGCTTTTTGGGACAGGGGACCGGGGAGCTGTTTTTT,CASSFLGQGTGELFF
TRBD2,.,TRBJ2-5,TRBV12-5,TGTGCTAGTGGGACCGGGGGGGGCGAGACCCAGTACTTC,CASGTGGGETQYF
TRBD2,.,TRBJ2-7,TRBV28,TGTGCCAGCAGTAGACTAGCGGGAGGCTACGAGCAGTACTTC,CASSRLAGGYEQYF
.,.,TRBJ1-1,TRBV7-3,TGTGCCAGCAGCTTAACTGGAGGAGCCGGGCCCTCAAGGACTGAAGCTTTCTTT,CASSLTGGAGPSRTEAFF